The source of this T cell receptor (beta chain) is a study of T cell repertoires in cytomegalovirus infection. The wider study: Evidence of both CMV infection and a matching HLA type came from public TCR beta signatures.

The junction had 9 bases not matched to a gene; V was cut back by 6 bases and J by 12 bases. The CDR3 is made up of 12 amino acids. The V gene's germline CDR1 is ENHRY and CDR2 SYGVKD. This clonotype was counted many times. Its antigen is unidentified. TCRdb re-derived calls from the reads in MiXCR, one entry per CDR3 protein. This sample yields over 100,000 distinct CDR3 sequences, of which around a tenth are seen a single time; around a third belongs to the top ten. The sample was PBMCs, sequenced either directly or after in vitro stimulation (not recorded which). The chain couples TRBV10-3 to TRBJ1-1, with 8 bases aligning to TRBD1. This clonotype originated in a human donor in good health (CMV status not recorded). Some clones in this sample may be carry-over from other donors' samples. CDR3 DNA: TGTGCCATCAGCGATCAAACAGGGGGTTCTTTCTTT. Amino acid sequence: CAISDQTGGSFF.